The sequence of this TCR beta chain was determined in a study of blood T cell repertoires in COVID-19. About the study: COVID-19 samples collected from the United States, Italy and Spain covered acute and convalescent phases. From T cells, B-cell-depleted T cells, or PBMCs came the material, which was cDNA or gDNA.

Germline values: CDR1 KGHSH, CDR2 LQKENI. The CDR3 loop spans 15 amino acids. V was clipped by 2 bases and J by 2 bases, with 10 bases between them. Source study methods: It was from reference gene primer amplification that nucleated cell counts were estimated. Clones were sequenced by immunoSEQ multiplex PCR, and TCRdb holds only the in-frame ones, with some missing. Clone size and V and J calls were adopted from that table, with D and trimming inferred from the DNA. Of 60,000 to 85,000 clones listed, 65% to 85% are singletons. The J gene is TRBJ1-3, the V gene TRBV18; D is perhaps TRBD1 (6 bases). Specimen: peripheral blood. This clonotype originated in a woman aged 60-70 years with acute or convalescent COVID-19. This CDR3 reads CASSPLGATGNTIYF. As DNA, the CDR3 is TGTGCCAGCTCACCATTGGGGGCGACTGGAAACACCATATATTTT.